This section outlines one T cell receptor (beta chain) sequence together with its context. In the study's own analysis: The assay estimated nucleated cells by amplifying reference gene primers. This table comes from immunoSEQ multiplex PCR, and its TCRdb copy is limited to in-frame clones, with some not included. From that table come the V and J calls and clone size; the DNA was used to work out D and trimming. The profile shows around 100,000 clones, 80% of them singletons. These data come from a study of blood T cell repertoires in COVID-19. About the research overall: There were acute and convalescent COVID-19 samples, and they came from the United States, Italy and Spain. In each case, the material was cDNA or gDNA derived from T cells, B-cell-depleted T cells, or PBMCs.

The CDR3 totals 16 residues. Germline values: CDR1 KGHSH, CDR2 LQKENI. V dropped 3 bases and J dropped 4; count of bases not matched to a gene: 9. The receptor was derived from a man in his sixties or seventies with active or convalescent COVID-19. V usage is TRBV18 and J usage is TRBJ1-1, with 9 bases matching TRBD1. The sequenced material came from peripheral blood. CDR3 residues: CASSPPNRGQSTEAFF. CDR3 sequence (DNA): TGTGCCAGCTCACCCCCTAACAGGGGGCAAAGCACTGAAGCTTTCTTT.